This T cell receptor (beta chain) was sequenced during a study of T cells in Graves' hyperthyroidism and ophthalmopathy. Findings and limits, study-wide: Blood shared most expanded thyroid clonotypes above 0.001.

Amplification yielded TCR beta CDR3 regions, with RNA transcripts as the source. First-round RT-PCR of the TCR CDR3 relied on the HTBI primer set. Using its own MiXCR run on the multiplex PCR reads, TCRdb lists one record per CDR3 protein. The sample includes about 420,000 distinct CDR3 sequences, 15% to 19% of them seen just once. Hyperthyroidism had been newly diagnosed in patients aged 18 to 65, and its duration was under 2 months. CDR1 and CDR2 from the germline V gene are SGHAT and FQDESV (reference sequence). This CDR3 is built from 16 residues. Trimming left V 1 base short and J 0 bases short, with 10 bases between. This clonotype has ten or more counts. The target antigen is unknown.

Material: blood. V gene TRBV11-1 combines with J gene TRBJ2-1, with no clear D. This clonotype was sampled from a woman aged 18-29 years with Graves' hyperthyroidism. CDR3 nucleotides: TGTGCCAGCAGCTTAGGCTGGGTTAGCTCCTACAATGAGCAGTTCTTC. Translation: CASSLGWVSSYNEQFF.